The rows below give T cell receptor beta chains drawn from one sample of a study of cytomegalovirus exposure and HLA in healthy donors. Method: immunoSEQ multiplex PCR; TCRdb's copy keeps in-frame clones and lacks some. The table shows 210,000 or so clones, with more than 65% occurring only once. Input material: PBMCs. These receptors originate from a man between 18 and 35 years old in good health and CMV-seronegative. Each CDR3 is given with its conserved first and last residue. A D gene is named only where the DNA matches it firmly. A row's size may be missing; if present it is once, few, many or a size class.

TRBD1 - TRBJ1-2 TRBV5-4 TGTGCCAGCAGCTCAAGGGCGGGGCAGGGGGAATATGGCTACACCTTC CASSSRAGQGEYGYTF
- - TRBJ2-1 TRBV5-6 TGTGCCAGCAGCCCCTCAGGGGCGGATAGCTCCTACAATGAGCAGTTCTTC CASSPSGADSSYNEQFF
- - TRBJ2-5 TRBV30 TGTGCCTGGGAGGTACCGGGACTCCAAGAGACCCAGTACTTC CAWEVPGLQETQYF
TRBD2 - TRBJ2-7 TRBV2 TGTGCCAGCAGCGGGACTACCGCCCCCTACGAGCAGTACTTC CASSGTTAPYEQYF
TRBD1 - TRBJ2-3 TRBV29-1 TGCAGCGTTGAAGCTTCCGGACAGGGGGCGATTAGCACAGATACGCAGTATTTT CSVEASGQGAISTDTQYF
- once TRBJ2-1 TRBV27 TGTGCCAGCAGTACTGGGGCAACGCCAGATGAGCAGTTCTTC CASSTGATPDEQFF
TRBD1 once TRBJ2-7 TRBV7-9 TGTGCCAGCAGCCCCCGGGACAGCCTCCGGGTTGAGCAGTACTTC CASSPRDSLRVEQYF
- - TRBJ2-7 TRBV29-1 TGCAGCGTTGACGGGCAGGGATTATCCTACGAGCAGTACTTC CSVDGQGLSYEQYF
- - TRBJ2-1 TRBV6-5 TGTGCCAGCAGTTATGGGGCAAATGAGCAGTTCTTC CASSYGANEQFF
- - TRBJ1-1 TRBV28 TGTGCCAGCAGTACCTACAGGGCCCCAAGCCGAACGGGCGCTGAAGCTTTCTTT CASSTYRAPSRTGAEAFF
TRBD2 few TRBJ2-1 TRBV5-6 TGTGCCAGCAGCTTGAGAAGCGGGAGGGCTAGTGAGCAGTTCTTC CASSLRSGRASEQFF
TRBD2 - TRBJ2-7 TRBV5-1 TGCGCCAGCAGCATAACTAGCGCCAACGAGCAGTACTTC CASSITSANEQYF
- - TRBJ2-5 TRBV15 TGTGCCACCAGCAGAGATGATTGGCTAGCAGTGGAGACCCAGTACTTC CATSRDDWLAVETQYF
- - TRBJ2-3 TRBV6-1 TGTGCCAGCAGTGCCGGAGGAATCGTCACAGATACGCAGTATTTT CASSAGGIVTDTQYF